This TCR beta chain was identified in a study of blood T cell repertoires in COVID-19. As for the study in general: Acute and convalescent COVID-19 specimens originated in the United States, Italy and Spain. The analysed material was cDNA or gDNA that came from T cells, B-cell-depleted T cells, or PBMCs.

Original analysis: Amplification of reference gene primers was used by the study to estimate nucleated cell counts. Sequenced by immunoSEQ multiplex PCR; TCRdb stores in-frame clones only, minus some. That table supplies the V and J calls and clone size; D and trimming were determined from the DNA. The sample lists about 170,000 clones, about 80% occurring once. The V and J ends lost 1 base and 7 bases, in that order; junction bases with no gene match: 8. The length of the CDR3 is 16 residues. Germline loops: CDR1 LNHDA, CDR2 SQIVND (reference sequence). The genes are TRBV19 and TRBJ1-5, with TRBD1 identical over 9 bases. This TCR came from a man between 70 and 80 years old with active or convalescent COVID-19. The specimen was peripheral blood. This chain's CDR3 is CASSIAGQGLVQPQHF. DNA for the CDR3: TGTGCCAGTAGTATAGCCGGACAGGGGCTGGTACAGCCCCAGCATTTT.